This TCR beta chain was recovered during a study of blood T cell repertoires in COVID-19. As for the study in general: Samples representing acute and convalescent COVID-19 were sourced from the United States, Italy and Spain. PBMCs, B-cell-depleted T cells, or T cells were the source of the cDNA or gDNA that made up the material.

Authors' data handling: The authors estimated nucleated cell counts from reference gene primer amplification. Produced via immunoSEQ multiplex PCR; TCRdb's table is partial and in-frame only. V and J calls and clone size are those listed in that table; D and trimming were worked out from the DNA. The table records 400,000 or so clones, 85% to 90% of them present only once. Followed longitudinally, the Seattle patients had been enrolled during active infection. This CDR3 contains 15 residues. The V end was cut by 4 bases, the J end by 0 bases, with 13 bases between. CDR1 and CDR2 (germline): SGHRS, YFSETQ.

Sequencing input: peripheral blood. The receptor was derived from a man aged 18 to 29 with COVID-19, enrolled during active disease. V gene TRBV5-1 combines with J gene TRBJ1-1; no clear D. The CDR3 sequence: CASSIYSSMNTEAFF. DNA for the CDR3: TGCGCCAGCAGCATATACAGCAGCATGAACACTGAAGCTTTCTTT.